The rows below give T cell receptor beta chains drawn from one sample of a study of T cell changes during pregnancy in multiple sclerosis. Libraries were prepared by immunoSEQ multiplex PCR; TCRdb keeps only in-frame clonotypes and omits some of them. The sample holds 40,000 or so clones, 70% to 90% seen once. Sequencing was performed on CD4+ T cells from peripheral blood mononuclear cells, taken before pregnancy. These receptors were collected from a female donor with multiple sclerosis, enrolled in a pregnancy study. The CDR3 runs from the conserved cysteine through the conserved F or W. A D gene is named only where the DNA matches it firmly.

j_call d_call v_call cdr3_aa cdr3_nt
TRBJ1-4 NA TRBV5-1 CASSLGQPNEKLFF TGCGCCAGCAGCTTGGGACAGCCAAATGAAAAACTGTTTTTT
TRBJ2-5 NA TRBV6-1 CASGRQSQETQYF TGTGCCAGCGGAAGACAGAGTCAAGAGACCCAGTACTTC
TRBJ2-3 NA TRBV7-9 CASSLVGAGDTQYF TGTGCCAGCAGCTTAGTGGGGGCCGGAGATACGCAGTATTTT
TRBJ1-2 NA TRBV6-5 CASSSPSGKGYGYTF TGTGCCAGCAGTTCCCCATCAGGGAAGGGTTATGGCTACACCTTC
TRBJ1-1 NA TRBV11-1 CASSSDRVNTEAFF TGTGCCAGCAGCTCGGACAGAGTGAACACTGAAGCTTTCTTT
TRBJ2-7 NA TRBV18 CASSPLGVTYEQYF TGTGCCAGCTCACCTCTAGGGGTAACCTACGAGCAGTACTTC
TRBJ2-7 TRBD2 TRBV6-1 CASRTGGARYEQYF TGTGCCAGCAGGACCGGGGGGGCCAGGTACGAGCAGTACTTC
TRBJ1-2 TRBD1 TRBV4-3 CASSRQGRGGYTF TGCGCCAGCAGCAGACAGGGACGCGGTGGCTACACCTTC
TRBJ2-7 TRBD1 TRBV10-1 CATRQGGEQYF TGCGCCACCAGACAGGGGGGCGAGCAGTACTTC
TRBJ1-1 NA TRBV19 CASSIWNSETEAFF TGTGCCAGTAGTATATGGAATTCGGAGACTGAAGCTTTCTTT
TRBJ2-3 NA TRBV9 CASSYIQGTDTQYF TGTGCCAGCAGCTATATTCAGGGAACAGATACGCAGTATTTT
TRBJ2-3 TRBD2 TRBV5-6 CASSLFPGGRSTDTQYF TGTGCCAGCAGCTTGTTTCCGGGGGGGAGGAGCACAGATACGCAGTATTTT
TRBJ1-1 NA TRBV7-9 CASSSGLQNTEAFF TGTGCCAGCAGTTCGGGACTCCAGAACACTGAAGCTTTCTTT
TRBJ2-1 TRBD2 TRBV4-2 CASSQGQERGDEQFF TGTGCCAGCAGCCAAGGTCAGGAGCGGGGGGACGAGCAGTTCTTC